This entry features one TCR beta chain sequence. What it recognizes is unknown. The data belong to a study of identical twins. Whole-study results and caveats: Weaker excess sharing between twins was seen in beta out-of-frame sequences. Interpretation of the results relied on cross-sectional statistical analysis and not on following the same donors. Out-of-frame alpha sequences shared by twins were enriched for low generation probability. Carriage of fewer insertions was seen in abundant cord blood beta clonotypes, whereas memory repertoires showed none.

From the 5' RACE reads, TCRdb called clonotypes with MiXCR, one entry per CDR3 protein. Here the sample spans roughly 570,000 distinct CDR3 sequences, 9.6% being singletons. Germline V gene sequence: CDR1 MNHNS, CDR2 SASEGT. The V end lost 6 bases, the J end lost 7 bases, and 18 bases lay between the germline ends. The CDR3 totals 14 residues. The data also belong to a second study, concerning yellow fever vaccine responses in identical twins.

The rearrangement uses TRBV6-1 and TRBJ2-5; possibly TRBD1 or TRBD2 for D (5 bases each). Source material: PBMCs. The sequence derives from a woman aged 18-29 years in good health. The CDR3: CASRDGEGIRTQYF. The CDR3 coding sequence is TGTGCCAGCAGGGACGGTGAGGGGATCCGGACCCAGTACTTC.